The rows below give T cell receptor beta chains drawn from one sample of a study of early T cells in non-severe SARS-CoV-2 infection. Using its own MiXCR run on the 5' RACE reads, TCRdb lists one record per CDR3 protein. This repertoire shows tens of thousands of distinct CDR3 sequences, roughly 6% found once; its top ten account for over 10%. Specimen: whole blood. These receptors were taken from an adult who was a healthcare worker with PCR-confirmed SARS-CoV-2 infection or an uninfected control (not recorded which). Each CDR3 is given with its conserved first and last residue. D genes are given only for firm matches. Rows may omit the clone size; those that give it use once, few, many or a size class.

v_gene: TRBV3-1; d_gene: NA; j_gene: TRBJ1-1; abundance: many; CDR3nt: TGTGCCAGCAGCCATGGACAGAAGAAGGTCACTGAAGCTTTCTTT; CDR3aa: CASSHGQKKVTEAFF
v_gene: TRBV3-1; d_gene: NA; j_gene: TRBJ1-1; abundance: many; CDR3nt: TGTGCCAGCAGCCCCCAAGGGGGAAGGACTGAAGCTTTCTTT; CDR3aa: CASSPQGGRTEAFF
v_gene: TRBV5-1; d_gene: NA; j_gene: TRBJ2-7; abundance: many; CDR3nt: TGCGCCAGCAGCTTGGAACGAAAGCCCCTCTACGAGCAGTACTTC; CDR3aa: CASSLERKPLYEQYF
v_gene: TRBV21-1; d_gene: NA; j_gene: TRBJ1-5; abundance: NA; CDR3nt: TGTGCCAGCAGCCCACCCCGAGGGGACAGCAATCAGCTCCAGCATTTT; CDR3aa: CASSPPRGDSNQLQHF
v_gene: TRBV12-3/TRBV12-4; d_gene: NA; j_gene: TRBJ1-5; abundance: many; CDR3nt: TGTGCCAGCAGTCCACGTGGGCAGCCCCAGCATTTT; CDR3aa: CASSPRGQPQHF
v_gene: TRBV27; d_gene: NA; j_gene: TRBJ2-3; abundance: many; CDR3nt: TGTGCCAGCAGTCCAGCAGGGGCGGGTACGCAGTATTTT; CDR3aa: CASSPAGAGTQYF
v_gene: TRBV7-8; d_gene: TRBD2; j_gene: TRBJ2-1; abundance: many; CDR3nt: TGTGCCAGCAGCTTAGGCCTAGCGGGGGGGCCAAAGCGCGAGCAGTTCTTC; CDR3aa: CASSLGLAGGPKREQFF
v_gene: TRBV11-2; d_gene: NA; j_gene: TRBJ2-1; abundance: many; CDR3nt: TGTGCCAGCAGCTTAGATCGTCCGGGGGCCAAAAATGAGCAGTTCTTC; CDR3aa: CASSLDRPGAKNEQFF
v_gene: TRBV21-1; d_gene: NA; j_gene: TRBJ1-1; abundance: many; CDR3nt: TGTGCCAGCACACGAGGCCAGGGGACTGAAGCTTTCTTT; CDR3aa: CASTRGQGTEAFF
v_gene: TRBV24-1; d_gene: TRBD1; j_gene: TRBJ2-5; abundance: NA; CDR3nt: TGTGCCACCAGTCCACTCCCGGGACAGGCTAATCAAGAGACCCAGTACTTC; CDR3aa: CATSPLPGQANQETQYF
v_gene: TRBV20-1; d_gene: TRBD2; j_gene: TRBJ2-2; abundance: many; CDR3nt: TGCAGTGCTAGAGATCCGGGGGGGCTTAACACCGGGGAGCTGTTTTTT; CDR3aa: CSARDPGGLNTGELFF
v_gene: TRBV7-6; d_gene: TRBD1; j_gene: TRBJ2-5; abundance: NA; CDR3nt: TGTGCCAGCAGCTACAGGACAGGGGGCTACCAAGAGACCCAGTACTTC; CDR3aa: CASSYRTGGYQETQYF
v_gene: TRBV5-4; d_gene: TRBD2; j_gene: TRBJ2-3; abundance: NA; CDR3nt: TGTGCCAGCAGTCGCCCCGGGGGGGGCACAGATACGCAGTATTTT; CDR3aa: CASSRPGGGTDTQYF
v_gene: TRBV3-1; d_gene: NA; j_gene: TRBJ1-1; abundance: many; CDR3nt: TGTGCCAGCAGCCAACAGGTGAACACTGAAGCTTTCTTT; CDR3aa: CASSQQVNTEAFF
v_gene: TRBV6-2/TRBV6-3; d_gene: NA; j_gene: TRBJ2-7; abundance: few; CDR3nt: TGTGCCAGCAGTTACTCGATGGTCAGGGCCGAGCAGTACTTC; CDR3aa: CASSYSMVRAEQYF
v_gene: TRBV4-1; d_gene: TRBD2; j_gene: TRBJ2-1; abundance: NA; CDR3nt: TGCGCCAGCAGCCAACTTAGCGGGGACTCCTACAATGAGCAGTTCTTC; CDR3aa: CASSQLSGDSYNEQFF
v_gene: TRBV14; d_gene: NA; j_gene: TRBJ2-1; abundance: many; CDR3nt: TGTGCCAGCAGCCCCGGGTACAATGAGCAGTTCTTC; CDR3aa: CASSPGYNEQFF
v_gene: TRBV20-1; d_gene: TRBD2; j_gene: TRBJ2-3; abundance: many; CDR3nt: TGCAGTGCTAGAGACTCTAGCGGGGGGGCCGGAGATACGCAGTATTTT; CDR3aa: CSARDSSGGAGDTQYF
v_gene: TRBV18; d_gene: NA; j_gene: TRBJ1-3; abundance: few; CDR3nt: TGTGCCAGCTCACCAAGGCCGAGCGAATTGGTCGGAAACACCATATATTTT; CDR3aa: CASSPRPSELVGNTIYF
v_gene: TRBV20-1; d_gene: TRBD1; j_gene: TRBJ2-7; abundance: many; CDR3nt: TGCAGTGCTAGAGGTAGTGGACAGGGTCTTTTCTACGAGCAGTACTTC; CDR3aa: CSARGSGQGLFYEQYF
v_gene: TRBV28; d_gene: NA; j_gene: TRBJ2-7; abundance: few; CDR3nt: TGTGCCAGCAGTTTAATAGGGGTCTACGAGCAGTACTTC; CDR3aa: CASSLIGVYEQYF
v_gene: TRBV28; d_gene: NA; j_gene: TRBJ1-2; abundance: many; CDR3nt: TGTGCCAGCAGTTCACCGGGACACCACTATGGCTACACCTTC; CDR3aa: CASSSPGHHYGYTF
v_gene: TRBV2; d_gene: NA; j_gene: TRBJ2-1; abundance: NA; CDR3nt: TGTGCCAGCAGCCCGGCCAATCCGGGAGAGCAGTTCTTC; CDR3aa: CASSPANPGEQFF
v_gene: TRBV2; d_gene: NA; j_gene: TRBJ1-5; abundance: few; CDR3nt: TGTGCCAGCAGACCCGGATGGGAAGCTCAGCCCCAGCATTTT; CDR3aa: CASRPGWEAQPQHF
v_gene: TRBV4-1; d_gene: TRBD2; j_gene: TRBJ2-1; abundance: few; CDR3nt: TGCGCCAGCAGCCAAATACTAGCGGGGGGACACAATGAGCAGTTCTTC; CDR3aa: CASSQILAGGHNEQFF
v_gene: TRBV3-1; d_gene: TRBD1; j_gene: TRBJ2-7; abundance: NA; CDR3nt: TGTGCCAGCAGCCCGACGGGACAGCAGACCTACGAGCAGTACTTC; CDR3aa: CASSPTGQQTYEQYF
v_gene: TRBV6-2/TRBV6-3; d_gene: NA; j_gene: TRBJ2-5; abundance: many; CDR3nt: TGTGCCAGCAGTCAAAGGGGGGGCCGAGAGACCCAGTACTTC; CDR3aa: CASSQRGGRETQYF
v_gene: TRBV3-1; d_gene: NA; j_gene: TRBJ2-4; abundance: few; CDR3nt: TGTGCCAGCAGCCATTGGGAGGAAACCAAAAACATTCAGTACTTC; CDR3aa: CASSHWEETKNIQYF
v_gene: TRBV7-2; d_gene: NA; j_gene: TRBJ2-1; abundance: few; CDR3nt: TGTGCCAGCAGCTTAGACAGGGTCGGGAGGAACAATGAGCAGTTCTTC; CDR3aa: CASSLDRVGRNNEQFF
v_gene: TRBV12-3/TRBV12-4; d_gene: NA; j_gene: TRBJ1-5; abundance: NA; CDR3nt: TGTGCCAGCAGCCCCGGATTGGGCAATCAGCCCCAGCATTTT; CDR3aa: CASSPGLGNQPQHF
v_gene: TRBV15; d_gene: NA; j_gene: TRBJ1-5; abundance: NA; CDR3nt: TGTGCCACCAGCCTTGGAGCAGCTAATCAGCCCCAGCATTTT; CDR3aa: CATSLGAANQPQHF
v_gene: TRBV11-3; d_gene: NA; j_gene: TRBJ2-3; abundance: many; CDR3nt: TGTGCCAGCAGCTTCCGTTTTACAGATACGCAGTATTTT; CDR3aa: CASSFRFTDTQYF
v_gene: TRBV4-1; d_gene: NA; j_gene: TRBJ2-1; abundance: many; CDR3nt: TGCGCCAGCAGCCAAGTACACAATGAGCAGTTCTTC; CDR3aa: CASSQVHNEQFF
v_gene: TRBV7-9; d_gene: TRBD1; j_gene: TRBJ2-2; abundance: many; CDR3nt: TGTGCCAGCAGCGTACCCAGTCGACAGGGGTGGTCCGGGGAGCTGTTTTTT; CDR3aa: CASSVPSRQGWSGELFF
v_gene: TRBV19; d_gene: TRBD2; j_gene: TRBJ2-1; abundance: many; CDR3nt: TGTGCCAGTAGTATCCTAGCGGGGGTGTCCTACAATGAGCAGTTCTTC; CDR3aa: CASSILAGVSYNEQFF
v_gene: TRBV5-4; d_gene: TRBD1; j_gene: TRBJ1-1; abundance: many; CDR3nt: TGTGCCAGCAGCAGACAGGGTATTCCTGAAGCTTTCTTT; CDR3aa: CASSRQGIPEAFF
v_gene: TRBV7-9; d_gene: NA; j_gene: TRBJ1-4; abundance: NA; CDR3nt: TGTGCCAGCAGCCCTGGACAGTTTGCAACTAATGAAAAACTGTTTTTT; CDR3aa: CASSPGQFATNEKLFF
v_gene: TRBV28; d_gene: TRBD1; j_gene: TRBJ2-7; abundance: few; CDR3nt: TGTGCCAGCAGGGCCGGGACAGCGACCAACGAGCAGTACTTC; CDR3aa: CASRAGTATNEQYF
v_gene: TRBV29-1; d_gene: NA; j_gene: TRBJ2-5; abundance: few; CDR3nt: TGCAGCGTTGATTTGGGGGGCTTGGAGACCCAGTACTTC; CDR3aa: CSVDLGGLETQYF
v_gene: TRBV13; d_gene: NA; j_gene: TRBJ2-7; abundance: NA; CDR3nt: TGTGCCAGCAGCCCCCTCCGGGAGCTGACCTACGAGCAGTACTTC; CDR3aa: CASSPLRELTYEQYF
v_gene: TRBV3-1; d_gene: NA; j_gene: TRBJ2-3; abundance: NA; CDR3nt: TGTGCCAGCAGACGGGAGAGGACAGATACGCAGTATTTT; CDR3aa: CASRRERTDTQYF
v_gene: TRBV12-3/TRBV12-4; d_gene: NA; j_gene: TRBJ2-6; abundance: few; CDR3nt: TGTGCCAGCAGTTTGTCCCAGTCTGGGGCCAACGTCCTGACTTTC; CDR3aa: CASSLSQSGANVLTF
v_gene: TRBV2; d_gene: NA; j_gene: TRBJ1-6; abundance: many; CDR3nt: TGTGCCAGCAGTGAGAGGGTCCATAATTCACCCCTCCACTTT; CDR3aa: CASSERVHNSPLHF
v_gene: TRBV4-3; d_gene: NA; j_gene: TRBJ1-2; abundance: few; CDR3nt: TGCGCCAGCAGCCAAGAATTTACGGTCCCCCATGGAAGGGGCTACACCTTC; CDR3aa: CASSQEFTVPHGRGYTF
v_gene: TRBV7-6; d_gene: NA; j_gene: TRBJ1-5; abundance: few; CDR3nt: TGTGCCAGCAGCTTAAACTGGGAAGGCAATCAGCCCCAGCATTTT; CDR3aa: CASSLNWEGNQPQHF
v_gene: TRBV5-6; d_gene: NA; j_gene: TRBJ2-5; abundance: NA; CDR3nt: TGTGCCAGCAGCTTTGGGGGGCGCGGAGAGACCCAGTACTTC; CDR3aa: CASSFGGRGETQYF
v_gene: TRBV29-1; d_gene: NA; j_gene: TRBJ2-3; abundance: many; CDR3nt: TGCAGCGTTGAAGGGGGAAAGAACGTGGATACGCAGTATTTT; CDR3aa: CSVEGGKNVDTQYF
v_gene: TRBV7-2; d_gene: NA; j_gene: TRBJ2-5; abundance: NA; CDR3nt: TGTGCCAGCAGCTCCGGACAGTCCTTGATAGGGACCCAGTACTTC; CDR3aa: CASSSGQSLIGTQYF
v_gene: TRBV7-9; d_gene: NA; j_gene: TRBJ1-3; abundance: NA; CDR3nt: TGTGCCAGCAGCTTCGTAGGTGGAAACACCATATATTTT; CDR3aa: CASSFVGGNTIYF